What follows are 28 T cell receptor beta chains derived from one specimen sequenced in a study of T-cell memory formation after mild COVID-19. TCRdb reprocessed the 5' RACE reads via MiXCR and lists one record per CDR3 protein. This table holds 470,000 or so distinct CDR3 sequences, 25% found once. Material for sequencing was PBMCs or a T cell subset sorted from them (not recorded which). The receptors stem from an adult woman who had mild COVID-19 (a few samples of this study predate the infection). Cell type and time point are not known.

The sample holds a few counts of this clonotype. The V call is TRBV6-1, the J call TRBJ1-5, with 10 bases matching TRBD1. The ends lost 10 bases at V and 5 bases at J; junction bases unmatched: 5. This CDR3 region has 13 residues. CDR1 and CDR2 from the germline V gene are MNHNS and SASEGT. CDR3 amino acids: CATGQGVDQPQHF. CDR3 coding DNA: TGTGCCACCGGACAGGGGGTCGATCAGCCCCAGCATTTT.

This clonotype was detected many times. The J gene is TRBJ2-1, the V gene TRBV6-5; no reliable D call. The CDR3 is 12 amino acids. The germline V gene encodes CDR1 MNHEY and CDR2 SVGAGI. The V end lost 2 bases, the J end lost 9 bases, and 8 bases lay between the germline ends. This CDR3 reads CASSYVPGEQFF. CDR3 DNA: TGTGCCAGCAGTTACGTTCCGGGTGAGCAGTTCTTC.

V usage is TRBV20-1 and J usage is TRBJ1-1; no reliable D call. V shed 6 bases and J shed 0 bases, with 14 bases lying between them. CDR3 length equals 14 residues. The V gene's germline CDR1 is DFQATT and CDR2 SNEGSKA (reference sequence). The CDR3 nucleotides read TGCAGTGCGCCCCCGGCGGGGATGAACACTGAAGCTTTCTTT. Residues: CSAPPAGMNTEAFF.

This clonotype was counted between two and nine times. The chain has TRBV12-3 or TRBV12-4 and TRBJ2-3, with D hard to call. This CDR3 contains 13 residues. Trimming stripped 5 bases from V and 8 bases from J, with 14 bases between. CDR3: CASSNPPVPTQYF. CDR3 DNA: TGTGCCAGCAGTAATCCCCCAGTGCCTACGCAGTATTTT.

The rearrangement joins TRBV30 to TRBJ2-2; D gene ambiguous. There are 10 residues in the CDR3. Germline V gene lookup returns CDR1 GTSNPN and CDR2 SVGIG (reference sequence). The CDR3 spells CGVSTGELFF. CDR3 nucleotide sequence: TGTGGAGTATCCACCGGGGAGCTGTTTTTT.

This clonotype was seen a few times. This sequence joins TRBV4-3 and TRBJ2-1; 11 positions match TRBD2. With V trimmed by 0 bases and J by 8 bases, 9 bases remained unmatched. The CDR3 extends over 17 amino acids. Germline V gives CDR1 LGHNA, CDR2 YSLEER. The CDR3 nucleotides read TGCGCCAGCAGCCAAGAAGGGTACGGGACTAGCGGACATGAGCAGTTCTTC. This encodes CASSQEGYGTSGHEQFF.

The chain is built from TRBV4-1 and TRBJ2-3; 15 positions match TRBD2. V shed 0 bases and J 3 bases; nucleotides not matched to a gene: 10. Germline CDR1 and CDR2: MGHRA and YSYEKL. CDR3 length: 20 residues. CDR3 in DNA: TGCGCCAGCAGCCAAGAGATGGGACTAGCGGGGGGACTACCTACAGATACGCAGTATTTT. Residues: CASSQEMGLAGGLPTDTQYF.

The rearrangement uses TRBV7-9 and TRBJ2-7; tentative D call: TRBD2 (6 bases). The germline V and J ends were trimmed by 10 bases and 0 bases, with 16 bases remaining between them. The CDR3 consists of 14 residues. Looked up from germline, CDR1 is SEHNR and CDR2 is FQNEAQ (reference sequence). The CDR3 region has the DNA TGTGCCACCCTAGATCTAGCGAACTCCTACGAGCAGTACTTC. This encodes CATLDLANSYEQYF.

The chain has TRBV6-2 or TRBV6-3 and TRBJ1-5; D is perhaps TRBD1 (6 bases). Germline CDR1 reads MNHEY; CDR2 reads SVGEGT. Trimming pared 5 bases from V and 7 bases from J, leaving 15 bases between. This CDR3 spans 14 amino acids. The CDR3 DNA follows: TGTGCCAGCAGTCCCCCCGACGGGGGCCAGCCCCAGCATTTT. It is translated as CASSPPDGGQPQHF.

The chain's CDR3 is CASSRREPFSYEQYF. The DNA of the CDR3 is TGTGCCAGCAGCCGCAGGGAGCCCTTTTCCTACGAGCAGTACTTC. The rearrangement links TRBV7-9 to TRBJ2-7, with D possibly called TRBD1 or TRBD2 (5 bases each). The germline V and J ends were trimmed by 5 bases and 1 base, with 15 bases remaining between them. Per the germline V gene, CDR1 is SEHNR and CDR2 is FQNEAQ (reference sequence). CDR3 length: 15 amino acids.

This clonotype showed up just a few times. The CDR3 DNA sequence: TGCGCCAGCAGCCAAGATTGGGCAGGGGCCCTCCGCGAGCAGTACTTC. As protein: CASSQDWAGALREQYF. The chain combines TRBV4-3 with TRBJ2-7, with D maybe TRBD1 (6 bases). This CDR3 region has 16 residues. Germline CDR1 and CDR2: LGHNA and YSLEER. V was clipped by 0 bases and J by 6 bases, with 18 bases between them.

The chain has TRBV12-3 or TRBV12-4 and TRBJ2-5; a weak D match, TRBD2 (5 bases). This CDR3 comprises 13 residues. The V gene lost 3 bases and the J gene lost 7 bases, with 12 bases spanning the gap. The CDR3 region has the DNA TGTGCCAGCAGTTTTACGGTAGAGGGGACCCAGTACTTC. Its translation: CASSFTVEGTQYF.

The chain recombines TRBV9 with TRBJ2-7, with D perhaps matching TRBD2 (6 bases). Trimming removed 0 bases at V and 3 bases at J, with 10 bases between. CDR1 and CDR2 (germline): SGDLS, YYNGEE. The CDR3 sequence is 14 residues long. The CDR3 loop is CASSVESSGYEQYF. In DNA form, the CDR3 reads TGTGCCAGCAGCGTAGAGAGTAGCGGCTACGAGCAGTACTTC.

This clonotype appeared a few times. The chain has TRBV10-3 and TRBJ1-4, with unresolved D. This CDR3 contains 12 residues. Germline CDR1 ENHRY, CDR2 SYGVKD. V shed 3 bases and J shed 14 bases, with 13 bases lying between them. CDR3 protein: CAISDGQKALFF. In DNA, the CDR3 is TGTGCCATCAGTGACGGCCAGAAGGCTCTGTTTTTT.

In this sample, this clonotype turned up a few times. The chain couples TRBV14 to TRBJ2-7; D possibly corresponds to TRBD1 (6 bases). Per germline, CDR1 SGHDN and CDR2 FVKESK. V was shortened by 4 bases and J by 4 bases, with 11 bases between the two germline ends. There are 13 residues in the CDR3. The CDR3 DNA is TGTGCCAGCAGCCCCAGGGGCCGGTACGAGCAGTACTTC. Translation: CASSPRGRYEQYF.

The gene calls are TRBV3-1 and TRBJ1-2; 11 bases are a match to TRBD1. The J segment lost 6 bases and the V segment lost 4 bases, leaving 7 bases of the junction unmatched. The CDR3 has 15 residues. Germline CDR1 is LGHDT and CDR2 is YNNKEL (reference sequence). CDR3 protein: CASSPDRGLYNGYTF. In DNA form, the CDR3 reads TGTGCCAGCAGCCCGGACAGGGGGCTTTATAATGGCTACACCTTC. The full variable domain, rest sourced from reference TRBV3-1 and TRBJ1-2, is DTAVSQTPKYLVTQMGNDKSIKCEQNLGHDTMYWYKQDSKKFLKIMFSYNNKELIINETVPNRFSPKSPDKAHLNLHINSLELGDSAVYFCASSPDRGLYNGYTFGSGTRLTVV.

The rearrangement links TRBV9 to TRBJ1-6, with D perhaps TRBD1 (6 bases). The V gene lost 2 bases and the J gene lost 6 bases, with 9 bases spanning the gap. The CDR3 is made up of 14 amino acids. The germline V gene has CDR1 SGDLS and CDR2 YYNGEE. This chain's CDR3 is CASSVGQTNSPLHF. In DNA form, the CDR3 reads TGTGCCAGCAGCGTTGGACAGACTAATTCACCCCTCCACTTT.

In its sample, this clonotype was seen a few times. Relative to the germline gene, one junction end is altered; a read error may explain this. The chain joins TRBV24-1 to TRBJ2-2; D is unclear. Germline V lookup: CDR1 KGHDR, CDR2 SFDVKD. The CDR3 consists of 13 residues. CDR3 nucleotide sequence: TGTGCCACCAGTAATTTGGCCGCCGGGGAGCTGTTTTTT. Protein sequence: CATSNLAAGELFF.

This clonotype occurred a few times. This chain joins TRBV18 and TRBJ2-5; possibly TRBD1 for D (6 bases). V was clipped by 3 bases and J by 2 bases, with 10 bases between them. In germline, CDR1 is KGHSH, CDR2 LQKENI. CDR3 size: 14 residues. Here the CDR3 DNA reads TGTGCCAGCTCACCGGGACATGTGCAAGAGACCCAGTACTTC. Residues: CASSPGHVQETQYF.

The J gene is TRBJ2-7, the V gene TRBV18; 16 bases are shared with TRBD2. Trimming removed 3 bases from V and 4 bases from J; junction bases left unmatched: 6. This CDR3 region has 17 residues. Germline CDR1 reads KGHSH; CDR2 reads LQKENI. Here the CDR3 reads CASSPGLAGGPGYEQYF. The CDR3 nucleotides are TGTGCCAGCTCACCGGGACTAGCGGGAGGGCCGGGGTACGAGCAGTACTTC.

This clonotype was seen a few times. The chain is built from TRBV7-6 and TRBJ2-3, with D possibly TRBD2 on 6 matching bases. The germline gives CDR1 SGHVS, CDR2 FNYEAQ. This CDR3 region has 16 residues. V lost 8 bases to trimming and J lost 0 bases, with 18 bases between them. In DNA form, the CDR3 reads TGTGCCAGCGCATACGGGGGTGGTTCTAGCACAGATACGCAGTATTTT. It is translated as CASAYGGGSSTDTQYF.

V is TRBV24-1 and J is TRBJ2-1; 8 bases match TRBD1. After removal of 5 bases from V and 2 bases from J, the junction contained 10 bases not matched to a gene. The CDR3 sequence is 17 residues long. CDR1 and CDR2 from the germline V gene are KGHDR and SFDVKD. CDR3 protein: CATSGLGGQDPYNEQFF. The CDR3 DNA reads as TGTGCCACCAGTGGGTTGGGGGGACAGGACCCCTACAATGAGCAGTTCTTC.

In its sample, this clonotype was seen a few times. The chain joins TRBV5-1 to TRBJ2-7; 10 nucleotides agree with TRBD1. V dropped 3 bases and J dropped 6; count of bases not matched to a gene: 6. The CDR3 consists of 14 residues. Germline CDR1 SGHRS, CDR2 YFSETQ. The CDR3: CASSWGQGIGEQYF. The CDR3 nucleotides are TGCGCCAGCAGCTGGGGACAGGGGATCGGCGAGCAGTACTTC.

V gene TRBV19 combines with J gene TRBJ1-2; TRBD1 might be the D (5 bases). The CDR3 contains 13 residues. Trimming removed 2 bases at V and 8 bases at J, with 12 bases between. Germline loops: CDR1 LNHDA, CDR2 SQIVND (reference sequence). CDR3 DNA: TGTGCCAGTAGTATACGGGCAGGGCAAGGCTACACCTTC. Protein product: CASSIRAGQGYTF. Using reference TRBV19 and TRBJ1-2 for the parts outside the CDR3, the full variable domain is DGGITQSPKYLFRKEGQNVTLSCEQNLNHDAMYWYRQDPGQGLRLIYYSQIVNDFQKGDIAEGYSVSREKKESFPLTVTSAQKNPTAFYLCASSIRAGQGYTFGSGTRLTVV.

The chain joins TRBV29-1 to TRBJ2-3; D may match TRBD1 or TRBD2 (6 bases each). Trimming pared 6 bases from V and 6 bases from J, leaving 16 bases between. Germline-derived CDR1 and CDR2 are SQVTM and ANQGSEA. The CDR3 is 13 residues long. The CDR3 loop is CSVHKGGLDTQYF. CDR3 in DNA: TGCAGCGTCCATAAGGGGGGCCTCGATACGCAGTATTTT.

The V and J genes are TRBV5-4 and TRBJ2-2, with 12 nucleotides matching TRBD2. The V and J ends lost 0 bases and 5 bases, in that order; junction bases with no gene match: 5. CDR1 is SGHNT and CDR2 is YYREEE in the germline V gene (reference sequence). The CDR3 is made up of 17 amino acids. The CDR3: CASSLAGGLAGTGELFF. The CDR3 nucleotides are TGTGCCAGCAGCTTGGCCGGCGGACTAGCGGGAACCGGGGAGCTGTTTTTT.

This clonotype has a handful of counts. The CDR3 reads CASSQAGVVTQYF. The CDR3 DNA follows: TGTGCCAGCAGCCAAGCGGGAGTTGTGACCCAGTACTTC. This sequence joins TRBV14 and TRBJ2-5; maybe TRBD2 (6 bases). The V gene lost 1 base and the J gene lost 7 bases, with 10 bases spanning the gap. The CDR3 is made up of 13 amino acids. Germline CDR1 is SGHDN and CDR2 is FVKESK.

J is TRBJ2-3 and V is TRBV20-1; 9 nucleotides agree with TRBD1. The CDR3 contains 16 residues. CDR1 is DFQATT and CDR2 is SNEGSKA in the germline V gene (reference sequence). The V gene end was trimmed by 0 bases and the J gene end by 1 base; junction bases not matched to a gene: 5. The CDR3 reads CSARDLRDRGTDTQYF. The CDR3, as DNA: TGCAGTGCTAGAGATCTCCGGGACAGGGGCACAGATACGCAGTATTTT.